This T cell receptor (beta chain) was obtained from a study of T-cell memory formation after mild COVID-19 (dated by TCRdb to about 2021). Background on the whole study: TCR sequence clusters from the two donors were largely donor specific. Longitudinal TCRalpha and TCRbeta repertoire sequencing tracked T-cell clones expanding and contracting after mild COVID-19 in two donors. The cohort was made up of two young adult volunteers, one female and one male, who were previously healthy.

This sample was sequenced with an Illumina NovaSeq 6000. TCRalpha and TCRbeta cDNA libraries were built by 5'RACE with constant-segment primers, adding sample barcodes and unique molecular identifiers. Trizol reagent was used to extract RNA from every sample. The libraries were amplified in two PCR steps, and the second step added a second sample barcode and Illumina TruSeq adapters. Sequencing of libraries was performed on an Illumina NovaSeq with 2 x 150 bp paired-end reads. The original pipeline was this. With migec v1.2.7, reads were demultiplexed and then collapsed into UMI-guided consensus sequences. Using mixcr v2.1.11, UMI consensuses were aligned to TRA and TRB V and J templates and then assembled into clonotypes. Expanded or contracted clonotypes were those called significant by both edgeR and NoisET, with noise models trained on biological replicates. For edgeR calls, the thresholds were a false discovery rate-adjusted p below 0.01 and a log2 fold-change of 1. PCA with hierarchical clustering of max-normalized trajectories of the 1000 most abundant clonotypes was used as exploratory dynamics analysis. Each responding clone was given a CD4 or CD8 phenotype based on the CD4+ and CD8+ repertoires, which had been sequenced separately. TCRdb reprocessed the public reads (quality trimming at Q25 with fastp, clone calling with MiXCR) and kept in-frame beta chains. CDR3 protein duplicates are merged, each entry listing the most common genes and DNA. TCRdb's processing, not the study's, gives the V and J calls here. Recorded for this sample are more than 300,000 distinct CDR3 sequences; around a fifth of them occurred a single time. The top ten hold about 21% of the sample.

Ficoll-Paque density gradient centrifugation was the method used to isolate PBMCs. This clonotype showed up just a few times. The antigen this receptor binds is unknown. No base quality information exists; no much larger clone differs at one position. What the research found in general, with its limitations: The detection of some responding clones in pre-infection memory suggests that pre-existing cross-reactive memory T cells joined the SARS-CoV-2 response. Contracting CD4+ clones were found mainly in CM and EM memory subsets, while CD8+ clones were enriched in EMRA. SARS-CoV-2 specificity of the second-wave clones peaking on day 37 was not confirmed. From day 15 to 85, contracting clones showed balanced CD4/CD8 phenotypes, whereas a second wave of clones that expanded from day 15 to 37 leaned towards CD4+. Only a couple of mild cases were covered in the study, and larger cohorts including severe cases with pre-infection samples were considered necessary.

Trimming removed 6 bases from V and 4 bases from J, leaving 12 bases between the germline ends. The germline V gene (reference sequence) gives CDR1 as LNHDA and CDR2 as SQIVND. The CDR3 spans 13 residues, from the cysteine through the phenylalanine. Only the CDR3 DNA stays, 39 bases, in frame from base 1. Source material: PBMCs or a T cell subset sorted from them (not recorded which). This clonotype originated in a man younger than 30 who had mild COVID-19 (a few samples of this study predate the infection). The sample titles of this study are shuffled in the database, so cell type and time point are left out; the donor was told from shared clones. The rearranged chain carries TRBV19 and TRBJ1-1; a weak D assignment points to TRBD1 (5 bases agree). The DNA sequence is given as TGTGCCAGTAGCCTCGGGGGATTCACTGAAGCTTTCTTT. Its translation reads: CASSLGGFTEAFF.